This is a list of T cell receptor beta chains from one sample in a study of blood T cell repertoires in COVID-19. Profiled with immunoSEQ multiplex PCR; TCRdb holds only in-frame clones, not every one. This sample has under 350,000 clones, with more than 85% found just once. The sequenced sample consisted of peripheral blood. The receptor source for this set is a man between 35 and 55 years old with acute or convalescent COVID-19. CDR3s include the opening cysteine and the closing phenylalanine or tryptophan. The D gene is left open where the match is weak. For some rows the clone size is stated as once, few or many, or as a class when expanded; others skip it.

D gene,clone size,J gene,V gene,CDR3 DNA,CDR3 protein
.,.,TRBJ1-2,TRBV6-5,TGTGCCAGCAGTTACTCGGGGGGTCAGTATGGCTACACCTTC,CASSYSGGQYGYTF
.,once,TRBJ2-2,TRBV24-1,TGTGCCACCAGTGACCCTGTAGCGCTCACCGGGGAGCTGTTTTTT,CATSDPVALTGELFF
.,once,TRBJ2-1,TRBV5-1,TGCGCCAGCAGCTTGAGCTCCTCCGGGGTGCCCAACAATGAGCAGTTCTTC,CASSLSSSGVPNNEQFF
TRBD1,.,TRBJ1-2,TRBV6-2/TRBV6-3,TGTGCCAGCAGTAGGTCCGGGACAGGGGGCGCCGTCTATGGCTACACCTTC,CASSRSGTGGAVYGYTF
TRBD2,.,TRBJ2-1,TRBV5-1,TGCGCCAGCAGCTTGGCCGAGGCGGGGGGTCGCAATGAGCAGTTCTTC,CASSLAEAGGRNEQFF
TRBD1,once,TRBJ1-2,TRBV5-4,TGTGCCAGCAGCCCCTGGACAGGGGACGGCTACACCTTC,CASSPWTGDGYTF
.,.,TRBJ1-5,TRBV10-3,TGTGCCATCAGTGGGGGAGGGGTGTATAGCAATCAGCCCCAGCATTTT,CAISGGGVYSNQPQHF
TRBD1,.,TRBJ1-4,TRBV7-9,TGTGCCAGCAGCCCTCAGGGGGAACCTAATGAAAAACTGTTTTTT,CASSPQGEPNEKLFF
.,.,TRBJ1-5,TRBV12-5,TGTGCTAGTGGTTGGGGGGGCGAGGGTCAGCCCCAGCATTTT,CASGWGGEGQPQHF
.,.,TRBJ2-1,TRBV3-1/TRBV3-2,TGTGCCAGCAGCCAAGTCAGGGGTAGCTACAATGAGCAGTTCTTC,CASSQVRGSYNEQFF
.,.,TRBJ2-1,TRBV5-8,TGTGCCAGCAGCTTCAGGGGCCCAGCCTACAATGAGCAGTTCTTC,CASSFRGPAYNEQFF
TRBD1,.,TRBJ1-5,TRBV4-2,TGTGCCAGCAGCCGGGACAGAGATAGCAATCAGCCCCAGCATTTT,CASSRDRDSNQPQHF
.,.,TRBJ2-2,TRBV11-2,TGTGCCAGCAGCTTCGGCGAAGTGAGGACCGGGGAGCTGTTTTTT,CASSFGEVRTGELFF
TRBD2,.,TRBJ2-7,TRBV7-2,TGTGCCAGCAGCTTAAGGGCGGGGGGCAGCTCCTACGAGCAGTACTTC,CASSLRAGGSSYEQYF
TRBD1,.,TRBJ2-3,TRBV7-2,TGTGCCAGCAGCTCTTGGACAGGTCCAGATACGCAGTATTTT,CASSSWTGPDTQYF
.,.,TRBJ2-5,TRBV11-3,TGTGCCAGCAGCTCCGGTCGGGAGACCCAGTACTTC,CASSSGRETQYF
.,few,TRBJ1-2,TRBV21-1,TGTGCCAGCAGCATTGTACAGGACACCCTCTATGGCTACACCTTC,CASSIVQDTLYGYTF
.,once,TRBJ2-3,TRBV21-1,TGTGCCAGCAGCAAAGATGACAAACTCACAGATACGCAGTATTTT,CASSKDDKLTDTQYF
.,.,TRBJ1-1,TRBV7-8,TGTGCCAGCAGCTTTCAGGGTTATGATACTGAAGCTTTCTTT,CASSFQGYDTEAFF
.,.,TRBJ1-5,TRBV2,TGTGCCAGCAAAGGGGAAGGGGCCCAGCATTTT,CASKGEGAQHF
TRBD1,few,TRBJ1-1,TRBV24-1,TGTGCCACCAGTGACCCGGACAGGAGAAACTTGATGAACACTGAAGCTTTCTTT,CATSDPDRRNLMNTEAFF
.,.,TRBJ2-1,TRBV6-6,TGTGCCAGCAGTCTCGACACCACCTCCTACAATGAGCAGTTCTTC,CASSLDTTSYNEQFF
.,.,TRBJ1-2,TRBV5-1,TGCGCCAGCAGCAAAGCCGGGACAACTCGTGATGGCTACACCTTC,CASSKAGTTRDGYTF
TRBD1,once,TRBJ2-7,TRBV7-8,TGTGCCAGCAGCTTCTCGAGGACAGGGTTCTACGAGCAGTACTTC,CASSFSRTGFYEQYF
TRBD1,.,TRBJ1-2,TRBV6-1,TGTGCCAGCAGTGAAACAGGGGTGGGAGGCTACACCTTC,CASSETGVGGYTF
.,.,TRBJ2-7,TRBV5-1,TGCGCCAGCAGCCTCAGGGCCACCTACGAGCAGTACTTC,CASSLRATYEQYF
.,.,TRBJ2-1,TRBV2,TGTGCCAGCACCCCACTTCGGTTAAATGAGCAGTTCTTC,CASTPLRLNEQFF
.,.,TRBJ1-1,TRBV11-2,TGTGCCAGCAGCTTAGTACCAGGGGAAGCTTTCTTT,CASSLVPGEAFF
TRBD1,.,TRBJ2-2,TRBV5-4,TGTGCCAGCAGCTTACAGGGGGCCAGCACCGGGGAGCTGTTTTTT,CASSLQGASTGELFF
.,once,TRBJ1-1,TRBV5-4,TGTGCCAGCAGCTTGGGGGGCGAAATGAACACTGAAGCTTTCTTT,CASSLGGEMNTEAFF
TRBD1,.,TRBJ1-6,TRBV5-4,TGTGCCAGCAGCCTCTCTCCAGGGGGCGCATATAATTCACCCCTCCACTTT,CASSLSPGGAYNSPLHF
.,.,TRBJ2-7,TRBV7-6,TGTGCCAGCAGCTTACGCCAGGGGCCCTACGAGCAGTACTTC,CASSLRQGPYEQYF
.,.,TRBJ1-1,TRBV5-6,TGTGCCAGCAGCTTGGTAGGGGAGGACACTGAAGCTTTCTTT,CASSLVGEDTEAFF
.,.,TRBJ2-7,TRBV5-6,TGTGCCAGCAGCCCTCCGGGAGGGGGCCCCTACGAGCAGTACTTC,CASSPPGGGPYEQYF
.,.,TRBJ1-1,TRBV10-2,TGCGCCAGCAACCGAGAGGGTCCGAACACTGAAGCTTTCTTT,CASNREGPNTEAFF
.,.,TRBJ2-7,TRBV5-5,TGTGCCAGCACCCTTACCCTCGGTCGCGAGCAGTACTTC,CASTLTLGREQYF
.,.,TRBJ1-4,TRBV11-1,TGTGCCAGCAGCTTAAGGGGTGAGGATGAAAAACTGTTTTTT,CASSLRGEDEKLFF